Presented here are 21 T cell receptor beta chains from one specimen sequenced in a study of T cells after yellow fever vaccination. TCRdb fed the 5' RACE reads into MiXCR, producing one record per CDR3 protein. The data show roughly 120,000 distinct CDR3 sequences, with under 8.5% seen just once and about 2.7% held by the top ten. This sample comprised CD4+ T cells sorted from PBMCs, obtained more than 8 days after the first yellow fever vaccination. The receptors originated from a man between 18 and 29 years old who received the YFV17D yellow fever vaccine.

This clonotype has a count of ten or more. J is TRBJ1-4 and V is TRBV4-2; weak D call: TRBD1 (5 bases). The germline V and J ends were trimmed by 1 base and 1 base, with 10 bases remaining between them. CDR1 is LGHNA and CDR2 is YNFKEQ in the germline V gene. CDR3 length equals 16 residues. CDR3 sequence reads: CASSQVQGETNEKLFF. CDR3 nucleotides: TGTGCCAGCAGCCAAGTACAAGGGGAAACTAATGAAAAACTGTTTTTT.

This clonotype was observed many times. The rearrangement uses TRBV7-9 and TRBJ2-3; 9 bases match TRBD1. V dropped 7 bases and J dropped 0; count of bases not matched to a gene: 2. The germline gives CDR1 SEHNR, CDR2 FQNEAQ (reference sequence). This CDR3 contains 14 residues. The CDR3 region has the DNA TGTGCCAGCACAGGGACAGGGAGCACAGATACGCAGTATTTT. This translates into CASTGTGSTDTQYF.

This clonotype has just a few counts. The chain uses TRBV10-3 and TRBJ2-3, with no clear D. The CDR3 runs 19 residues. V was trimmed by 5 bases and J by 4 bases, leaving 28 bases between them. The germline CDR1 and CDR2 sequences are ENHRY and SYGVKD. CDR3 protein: CAISKPQGAASPSPDTQYF. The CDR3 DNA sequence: TGTGCCATCAGTAAACCCCAAGGAGCAGCTAGTCCCTCACCAGATACGCAGTATTTT.

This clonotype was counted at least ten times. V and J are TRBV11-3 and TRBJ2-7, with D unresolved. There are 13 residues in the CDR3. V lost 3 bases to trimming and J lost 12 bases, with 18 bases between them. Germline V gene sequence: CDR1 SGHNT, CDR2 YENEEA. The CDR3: CASSFFSIPPRYF. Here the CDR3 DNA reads TGTGCCAGCAGCTTCTTTAGCATCCCTCCGCGGTACTTC.

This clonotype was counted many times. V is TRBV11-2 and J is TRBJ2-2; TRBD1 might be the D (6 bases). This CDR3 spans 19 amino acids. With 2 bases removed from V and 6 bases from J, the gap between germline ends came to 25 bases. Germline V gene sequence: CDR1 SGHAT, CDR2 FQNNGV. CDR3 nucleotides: TGTGCCAGCAGCTTATTATTTACAGCAAGGGGGTCCGGGTCCGGGGAGCTGTTTTTT. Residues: CASSLLFTARGSGSGELFF.

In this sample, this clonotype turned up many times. The CDR3 is CASSAEANVLTF. The CDR3 DNA follows: TGCGCCAGCAGTGCGGAGGCCAACGTCCTGACTTTC. V and J are TRBV5-1 and TRBJ2-6; D unclear. Trimming stripped 5 bases from V and 6 bases from J, with 6 bases between. CDR3 length: 12 amino acids. CDR1 SGHRS and CDR2 YFSETQ come from the germline V gene. The full variable domain, in which reference TRBV5-1 and TRBJ2-6 provide the parts outside the CDR3, is KAGVTQTPRYLIKTRGQQVTLSCSPISGHRSVSWYQQTPGQGLQFLFEYFSETQRNKGNFPGRFSGRQFSNSRSEMNVSTLELGDSALYLCASSAEANVLTFGAGSRLTVL.

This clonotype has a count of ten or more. The CDR3 sequence: CASRSGGAETQYF. The CDR3 nucleotides are TGTGCCAGCAGGAGCGGGGGGGCTGAGACCCAGTACTTC. The chain employs TRBV7-9 and TRBJ2-5; 10 bases align to TRBD2. Unmatched junction bases numbered 3, after V lost 6 bases and J lost 5 bases. CDR3 length: 13 amino acids. CDR1 and CDR2 (germline): SEHNR, FQNEAQ (reference sequence).

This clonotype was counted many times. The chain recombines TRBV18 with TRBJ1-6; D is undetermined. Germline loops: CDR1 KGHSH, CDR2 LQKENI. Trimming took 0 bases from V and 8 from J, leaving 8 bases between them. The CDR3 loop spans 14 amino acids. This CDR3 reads CASSPPVPDSPLHF. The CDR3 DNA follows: TGTGCCAGCTCACCACCGGTCCCAGATTCACCCCTCCACTTT.

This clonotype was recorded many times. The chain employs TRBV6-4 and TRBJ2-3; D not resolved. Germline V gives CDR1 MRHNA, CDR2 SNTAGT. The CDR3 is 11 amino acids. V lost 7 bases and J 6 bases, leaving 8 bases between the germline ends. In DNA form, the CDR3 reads TGTGCCAGCAACCCGGACGATACGCAGTATTTT. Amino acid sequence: CASNPDDTQYF.

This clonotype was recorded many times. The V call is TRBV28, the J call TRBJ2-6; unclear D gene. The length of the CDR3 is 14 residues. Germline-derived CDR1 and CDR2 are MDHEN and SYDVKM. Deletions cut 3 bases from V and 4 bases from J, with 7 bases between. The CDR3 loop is CASSLTPGANVLTF. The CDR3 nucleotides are TGTGCCAGCAGTTTGACCCCAGGGGCCAACGTCCTGACTTTC.

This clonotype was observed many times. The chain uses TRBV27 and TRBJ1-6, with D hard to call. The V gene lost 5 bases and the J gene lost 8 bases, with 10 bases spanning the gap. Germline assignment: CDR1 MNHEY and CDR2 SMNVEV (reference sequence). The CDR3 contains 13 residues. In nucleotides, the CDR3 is TGTGCCAGCAGTCCCATCTTTGATTCACCCCTCCACTTT. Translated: CASSPIFDSPLHF.

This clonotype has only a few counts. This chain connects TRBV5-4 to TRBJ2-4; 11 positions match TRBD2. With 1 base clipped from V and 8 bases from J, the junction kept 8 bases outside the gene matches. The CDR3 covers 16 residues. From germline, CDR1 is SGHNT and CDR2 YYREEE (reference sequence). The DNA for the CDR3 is TGTGCCAGCAGCTTGCGGGGTAGCGGGGGGGCAGACATTCAGTACTTC. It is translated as CASSLRGSGGADIQYF.

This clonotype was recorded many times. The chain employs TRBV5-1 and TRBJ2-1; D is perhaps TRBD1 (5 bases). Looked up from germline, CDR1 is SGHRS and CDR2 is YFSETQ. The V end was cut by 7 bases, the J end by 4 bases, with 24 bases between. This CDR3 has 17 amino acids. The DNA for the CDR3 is TGCGCCAGCTCCTTGGGCCAGGGTTCGAGTTCGTACAATGAGCAGTTCTTC. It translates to CASSLGQGSSSYNEQFF.

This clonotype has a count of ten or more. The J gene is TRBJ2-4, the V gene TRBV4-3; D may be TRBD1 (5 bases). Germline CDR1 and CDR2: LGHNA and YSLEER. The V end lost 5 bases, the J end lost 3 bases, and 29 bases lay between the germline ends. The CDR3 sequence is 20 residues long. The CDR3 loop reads CASSVTSGPTFFRGKNIQYF. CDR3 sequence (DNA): TGCGCCAGCAGCGTAACTTCCGGACCGACTTTCTTTAGGGGCAAAAACATTCAGTACTTC.

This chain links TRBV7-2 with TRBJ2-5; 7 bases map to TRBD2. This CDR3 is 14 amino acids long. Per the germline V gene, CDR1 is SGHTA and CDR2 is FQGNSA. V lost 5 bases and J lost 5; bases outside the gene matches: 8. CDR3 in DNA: TGTGCCAGCAGCCGGGACTACTTAAGTGAGACCCAGTACTTC. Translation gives CASSRDYLSETQYF.

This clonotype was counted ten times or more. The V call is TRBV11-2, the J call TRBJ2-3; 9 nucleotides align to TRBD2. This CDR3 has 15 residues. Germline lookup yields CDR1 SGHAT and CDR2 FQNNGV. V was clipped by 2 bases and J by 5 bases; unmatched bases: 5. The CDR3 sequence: CASSLRRGGRDTQYF. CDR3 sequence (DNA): TGTGCCAGCAGCTTAAGGCGGGGGGGCCGAGATACGCAGTATTTT.

The CDR3 is CASSTLRAGANVLTF. The CDR3 DNA reads as TGTGCCAGCAGCACCCTCCGGGCTGGGGCCAACGTCCTGACTTTC. The rearrangement joins TRBV7-9 to TRBJ2-6; the D is unclear. Germline CDR1 is SEHNR and CDR2 is FQNEAQ (reference sequence). The CDR3 covers 15 residues. V dropped 5 bases and J dropped 2 bases, with 10 bases sitting between them.

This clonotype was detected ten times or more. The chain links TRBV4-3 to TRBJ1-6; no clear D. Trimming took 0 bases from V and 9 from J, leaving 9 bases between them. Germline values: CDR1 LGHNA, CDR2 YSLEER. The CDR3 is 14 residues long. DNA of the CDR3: TGCGCCAGCAGCCAAGATCAGGCCTCTTCACCCCTCCACTTT. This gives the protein CASSQDQASSPLHF.

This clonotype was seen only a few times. The CDR3: CSALWDLKFF. Written as DNA, the CDR3 is TGCAGCGCTCTCTGGGACCTAAAATTCTTC. V is TRBV29-1 and J is TRBJ2-1; D assignment may be TRBD1 or TRBD2 (5 bases each). The CDR3 consists of 10 residues. Trimming removed 7 bases from V and 16 bases from J, with 17 bases in between. In germline, CDR1 is SQVTM, CDR2 ANQGSEA.

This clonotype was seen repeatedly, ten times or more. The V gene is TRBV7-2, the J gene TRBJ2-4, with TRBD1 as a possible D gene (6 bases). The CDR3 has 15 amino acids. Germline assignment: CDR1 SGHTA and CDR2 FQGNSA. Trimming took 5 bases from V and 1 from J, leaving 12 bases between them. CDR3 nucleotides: TGTGCCAGCAGCCAAGGACAGACGGCCAAAAACATTCAGTACTTC. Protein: CASSQGQTAKNIQYF. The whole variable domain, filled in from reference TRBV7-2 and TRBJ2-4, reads GAGVSQSPSNKVTEKGKDVELRCDPISGHTALYWYRQSLGQGLEFLIYFQGNSAPDKSGLPSDRFSAERTGGSVSTLTIQRTQQEDSAVYLCASSQGQTAKNIQYFGAGTRLSVL.

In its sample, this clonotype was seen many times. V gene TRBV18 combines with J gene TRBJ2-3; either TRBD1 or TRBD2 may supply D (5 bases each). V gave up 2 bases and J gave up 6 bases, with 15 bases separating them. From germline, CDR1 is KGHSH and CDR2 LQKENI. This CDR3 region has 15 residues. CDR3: CASSPLNTGQDTQYF. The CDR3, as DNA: TGTGCCAGCTCACCATTGAATACGGGGCAGGATACGCAGTATTTT.